The clone carrying this T cell receptor (beta chain) was found once. Its antigen is undetermined. The CDR3 consists of 11 residues. Germline V gene lookup returns CDR1 MNHEY and CDR2 SVGAGI. V gave up 5 bases and J gave up 7 bases, with 8 bases separating them. The sample's treatment: around 19 received Ad26.COV2.S at low or high dose, single or two shots; about five received placebo; per-sample allocation not given. Vaccine and placebo recipients were sampled on day 63 after the first injection. The data derive from a study of Ad26.COV2.S vaccination and SARS-CoV-2 variants. For the study at large: The study gave Ad26.COV2.S intramuscularly, once or twice 56 days apart. Points from the study as a whole: Measurement of non-spike TCR breadth gave similar results in vaccine and placebo recipients.

Sequenced by immunoSEQ multiplex PCR; TCRdb stores in-frame clones only, minus some. The table includes about 680,000 clones, more than 70% detected once. The source material was peripheral blood, sampled in a trial of Ad26.COV2.S vaccine versus placebo. The chain uses TRBV6-5 and TRBJ2-5; D uncertain. This TCR derives from a person aged 18-60 years who received the Ad26.COV2.S COVID-19 vaccine or a placebo. The CDR3 DNA reads TGTGCCAGCAGTAAAATTGGGACCCAGTACTTC. It codes for CASSKIGTQYF.